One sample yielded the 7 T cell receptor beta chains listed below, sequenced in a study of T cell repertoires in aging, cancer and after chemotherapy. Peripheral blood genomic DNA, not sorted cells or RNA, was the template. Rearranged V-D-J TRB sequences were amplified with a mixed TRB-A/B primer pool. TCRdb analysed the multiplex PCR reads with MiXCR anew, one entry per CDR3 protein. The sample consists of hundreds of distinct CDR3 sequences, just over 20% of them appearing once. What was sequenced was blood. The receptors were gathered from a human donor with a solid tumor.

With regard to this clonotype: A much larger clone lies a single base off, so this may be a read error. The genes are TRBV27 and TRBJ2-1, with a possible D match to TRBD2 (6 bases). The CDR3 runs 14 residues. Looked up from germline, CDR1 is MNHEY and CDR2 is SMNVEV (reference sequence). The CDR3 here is CASSAGQGYNEKFF. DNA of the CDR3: TGTGCCAGCAGTGCGGGGCAGGGTTACAATGAGAAGTTCTTC.

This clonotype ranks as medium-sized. CDR3 region: CASTLMGSGANVLTF. DNA of the CDR3: TGTGCCAGCACACTGATGGGCTCTGGGGCCAACGTCCTGACTTTC. V is TRBV6-1 and J is TRBJ2-6; D is unresolved. In germline, CDR1 is MNHNS, CDR2 SASEGT. The CDR3 spans 15 residues. V shed 7 bases and J shed 0 bases, with 10 bases lying between them.

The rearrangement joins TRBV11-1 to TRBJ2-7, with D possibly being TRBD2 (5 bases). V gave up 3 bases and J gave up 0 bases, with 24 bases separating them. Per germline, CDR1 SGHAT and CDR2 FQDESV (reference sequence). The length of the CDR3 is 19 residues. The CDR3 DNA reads TGTGCCAGCAGCTTCGGCCCAATCTCACTGGCGGGTAGCTCCTACGAGCAGTACTTC. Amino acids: CASSFGPISLAGSSYEQYF.

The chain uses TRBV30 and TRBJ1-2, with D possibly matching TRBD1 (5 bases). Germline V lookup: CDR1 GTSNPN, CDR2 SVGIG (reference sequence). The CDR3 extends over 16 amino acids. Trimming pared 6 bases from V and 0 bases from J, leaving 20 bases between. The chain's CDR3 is CACIGWGPGANYGYTF. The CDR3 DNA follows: TGTGCCTGCATAGGTTGGGGACCGGGAGCTAACTATGGCTACACCTTC.

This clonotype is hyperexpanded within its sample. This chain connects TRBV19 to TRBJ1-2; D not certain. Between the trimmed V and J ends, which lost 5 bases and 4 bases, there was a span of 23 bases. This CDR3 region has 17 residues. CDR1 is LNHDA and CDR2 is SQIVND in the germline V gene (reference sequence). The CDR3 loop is CASSRFPSPPSFYGYTF. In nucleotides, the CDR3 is TGTGCCAGTAGTCGATTTCCCAGTCCACCTTCATTCTATGGCTACACCTTC. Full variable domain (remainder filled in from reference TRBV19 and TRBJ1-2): DGGITQSPKYLFRKEGQNVTLSCEQNLNHDAMYWYRQDPGQGLRLIYYSQIVNDFQKGDIAEGYSVSREKKESFPLTVTSAQKNPTAFYLCASSRFPSPPSFYGYTFGSGTRLTVV.

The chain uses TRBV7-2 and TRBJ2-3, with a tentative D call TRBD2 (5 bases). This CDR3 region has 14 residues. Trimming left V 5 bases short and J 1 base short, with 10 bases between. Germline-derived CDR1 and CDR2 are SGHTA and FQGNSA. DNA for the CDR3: TGTGCCAGCAGCCGGAGGTGGGGCACAGATACGCAGTATTTT. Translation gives CASSRRWGTDTQYF. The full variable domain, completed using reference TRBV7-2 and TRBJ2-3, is GAGVSQSPSNKVTEKGKDVELRCDPISGHTALYWYRQSLGQGLEFLIYFQGNSAPDKSGLPSDRFSAERTGGSVSTLTIQRTQQEDSAVYLCASSRRWGTDTQYFGPGTRLTVL.

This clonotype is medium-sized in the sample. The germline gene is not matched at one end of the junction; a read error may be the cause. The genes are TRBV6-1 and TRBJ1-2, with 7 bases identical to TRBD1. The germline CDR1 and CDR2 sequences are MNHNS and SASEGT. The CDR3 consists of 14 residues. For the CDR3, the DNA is TGTGCCAGCGGTGACAGGGAGGTAGTCTATGGCTACACCTTC. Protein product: CASGDREVVYGYTF.